The 10 T cell receptor beta chains given below trace back to one sample, sequenced in a study of cytomegalovirus exposure and HLA in healthy donors. The PCR contained 60 Vbeta and 13 Jbeta primers. The table came from immunoSEQ multiplex PCR; TCRdb's copy has only in-frame clones and leaves some out. Of about 100,000 clones listed, over 60% are singletons. The sample was PBMCs. The receptors stem from a female donor in good health and CMV-seropositive.

The chain has TRBV5-1 and TRBJ1-1; the match to TRBD1 covers 8 bases. The CDR3 is 15 residues long. Germline V CDR1 and CDR2: SGHRS, YFSETQ. Trimming removed 3 bases from V and 3 bases from J; junction bases left unmatched: 7. CDR3 sequence: CASSSGQGLDTEAFF. For the CDR3, the DNA is TGCGCCAGCAGCTCTGGACAGGGCCTTGACACTGAAGCTTTCTTT.

The chain couples TRBV7-9 to TRBJ2-1; 8 bases fit TRBD1. Germline CDR1 and CDR2: SEHNR and FQNEAQ (reference sequence). J gave up 4 bases and V 4 bases, and 9 bases lay outside the gene matches. The CDR3 extends over 16 amino acids. CDR3 in amino acids: CASSSWPDRDYNEQFF. CDR3 in DNA: TGTGCCAGCAGCTCCTGGCCGGACAGGGATTACAATGAGCAGTTCTTC.

V gene TRBV18 combines with J gene TRBJ2-5; D unclear. Trimming cost V 3 bases and J 2 bases, with 7 bases left between them. The V gene's germline CDR1 is KGHSH and CDR2 LQKENI. The CDR3 runs to 13 residues. This chain's CDR3 is CASSPLPQETQYF. CDR3 bases: TGTGCCAGCTCACCCCTTCCGCAAGAGACCCAGTACTTC. The full variable domain, in which reference TRBV18 and TRBJ2-5 provide the parts outside the CDR3, is NAGVMQNPRHLVRRRGQEARLRCSPMKGHSHVYWYRQLPEEGLKFMVYLQKENIIDESGMPKERFSAEFPKEGPSILRIQQVVRGDSAAYFCASSPLPQETQYFGPGTRLLVL.

The chain has TRBV19 and TRBJ1-2; maybe TRBD1 (6 bases). Trimming took off 7 bases at V and 8 bases at J, with 17 bases between the two ends. Germline V gene lookup returns CDR1 LNHDA and CDR2 SQIVND (reference sequence). The CDR3 runs 13 residues. The CDR3 nucleotides are TGTGCCAGTACCGAGGGGGGGCGAAGGGGCTACACCTTC. Residues: CASTEGGRRGYTF.

The gene calls are TRBV18 and TRBJ2-3; 14 positions agree with TRBD2. Unmatched junction bases numbered 3, after V lost 6 bases and J lost 1 base. The CDR3 runs 16 residues. Germline CDR1 KGHSH, CDR2 LQKENI. This CDR3 is CASSPGLAGGTDTQYF. The CDR3 DNA reads as TGTGCCAGCTCCCCGGGACTAGCGGGGGGCACAGATACGCAGTATTTT. Based on the CDR3 plus reference TRBV18 and TRBJ2-3, the full variable domain is NAGVMQNPRHLVRRRGQEARLRCSPMKGHSHVYWYRQLPEEGLKFMVYLQKENIIDESGMPKERFSAEFPKEGPSILRIQQVVRGDSAAYFCASSPGLAGGTDTQYFGPGTRLTVL.

The chain is built from TRBV5-4 and TRBJ2-7; maybe TRBD2 (5 bases). Germline V lookup: CDR1 SGHNT, CDR2 YYREEE (reference sequence). Trimming took off 0 bases at V and 7 bases at J, with 17 bases between the two ends. The CDR3 sequence is 15 residues long. This chain's CDR3 is CASSLGQEVGSEQYF. The CDR3 coding sequence is TGTGCCAGCAGCTTGGGGCAGGAGGTGGGTTCGGAGCAGTACTTC.

The chain employs TRBV13 and TRBJ2-3; TRBD2 matches at 8 bases. This CDR3 has 14 amino acids. Per germline, CDR1 PRHDT and CDR2 FYEKMQ (reference sequence). V was pared by 6 bases and J by 2 bases, with 4 bases of the junction left unmatched. The CDR3 region is CASRRRGDTDTQYF. CDR3 sequence (DNA): TGTGCCAGCAGACGGCGGGGGGACACAGATACGCAGTATTTT.

This clone was seen once. The rearrangement links TRBV7-9 to TRBJ2-3; 10 nucleotides match TRBD1. The CDR3 is 15 residues long. Germline V CDR1 and CDR2: SEHNR, FQNEAQ (reference sequence). V dropped 5 bases and J dropped 2; count of bases not matched to a gene: 4. DNA of the CDR3: TGTGCCAGCAGCCGGGACAGGGGCCCCACAGATACGCAGTATTTT. It codes for CASSRDRGPTDTQYF.

The genes are TRBV4-1 and TRBJ2-3; a possible D gene is TRBD2 (5 bases). Germline V CDR1 and CDR2: MGHRA, YSYEKL. The CDR3 spans 15 residues. Trimming pared 0 bases from V and 2 bases from J, leaving 9 bases between. The CDR3 region is CASSQDLRDTDTQYF. The CDR3 DNA reads TGCGCCAGCAGCCAAGATTTACGGGACACAGATACGCAGTATTTT.

The rearrangement uses TRBV2 and TRBJ1-2, with unresolved D. The CDR3 runs to 13 residues. Trimming took off 10 bases at V and 3 bases at J, with 15 bases between the two ends. CDR1 SNHLY and CDR2 FYNNEI come from the germline V gene. CDR3: CANPAAADYGYTF. The CDR3, as DNA: TGTGCCAACCCGGCCGCGGCCGACTATGGCTACACCTTC.